Listed below are T cell receptor beta chains from one sample, sequenced in a study of T cells after yellow fever vaccination. A single record per CDR3 protein comes from TCRdb applying MiXCR to the 5' RACE reads. The sample holds roughly 500,000 distinct CDR3 sequences; about 19% are singletons and the top ten take 14%. Source: PBMCs, taken 15 days after the yellow fever booster vaccination. The receptors here all came from a man between 25 and 39 years old who received the YFV17D yellow fever vaccine. Each CDR3 is given with its conserved first and last residue. The order of the fields is J gene, clone size, D gene, V gene, CDR3 DNA, CDR3 protein. D genes are given only for firm matches. Size values are once, few and many counts, or a class for expanded clones, and some rows have none.

TRBJ2-1 | few | - | TRBV18 | TGTGCCAGCTCACCAGGGGGAGATTTGGGACTTAACTACAATGAGCAGTTCTTC | CASSPGGDLGLNYNEQFF
TRBJ2-7 | - | - | TRBV7-2 | TGTGCCAGCAGGAGGGGGACTCAAGCCTACGAGCAGTACTTC | CASRRGTQAYEQYF
TRBJ1-2 | few | - | TRBV7-9 | TGTGCCAGCAGCCCGAATAGGGACCGGGATTATGGCTACACCTTC | CASSPNRDRDYGYTF
TRBJ2-6 | few | - | TRBV20-1 | TGCAGTGCTAACCCGAGGGTCTCTGGGGCCAACGTCCTGACTTTC | CSANPRVSGANVLTF
TRBJ2-5 | - | - | TRBV29-1 | TGCAGCGTTCCCCGGGAAGCGGTGGGGGAGACCCAGTACTTC | CSVPREAVGETQYF
TRBJ2-1 | - | - | TRBV20-1 | TGCAGTGCTAGTGGCGGGGATGAGCAGTTCTTC | CSASGGDEQFF
TRBJ2-4 | many | - | TRBV18 | TGTGCCAGCTCAACTTTCGAGGGAGAGGGAAACATTCAGTACTTC | CASSTFEGEGNIQYF
TRBJ2-5 | few | - | TRBV10-3 | TGTGCCGTGGGGGGGCTAAATTACGGGAATTTTCAAGAGACCCAGTACTTC | CAVGGLNYGNFQETQYF
TRBJ1-6 | few | TRBD1 | TRBV28 | TGTGCCAGCAGCTCAAGATTCGGGACAGTCAATTCACCCCTCCACTTT | CASSSRFGTVNSPLHF
TRBJ1-1 | - | - | TRBV7-3 | TGTGCCAGCAGCACACAGGGCTCTGAAGCTTTCTTT | CASSTQGSEAFF
TRBJ2-7 | few | - | TRBV7-9 | TGTGCCAGCAGCGGCTCTCGCGAGCAGTACTTC | CASSGSREQYF
TRBJ1-5 | many | - | TRBV20-1 | TGCAGTGCTTATGACGGGGGGAATCAGCCCCAGCATTTT | CSAYDGGNQPQHF
TRBJ2-2 | - | - | TRBV20-1 | TGCAGTGCTAGAGATGCGTCGACCACCGGGGAGCTGTTTTTT | CSARDASTTGELFF
TRBJ2-3 | - | TRBD2 | TRBV7-6 | TGTGCCAGCAGCTTGGCGGGGGGGAGCACAGATACGCAGTATTTT | CASSLAGGSTDTQYF
TRBJ2-5 | few | TRBD2 | TRBV20-1 | TGCAGTGCCCATCTAGCGGGAGGGCCCCAAGAGACCCAGTACTTC | CSAHLAGGPQETQYF
TRBJ2-7 | few | TRBD1 | TRBV20-1 | TGCAGTGCGGAACAGGGGTACGAGCAGTACTTC | CSAEQGYEQYF
TRBJ2-2 | - | TRBD1 | TRBV27 | TGTGCCAGCAGTTTCCGGGACAGGGCTGTCGGGGAGCTGTTTTTT | CASSFRDRAVGELFF
TRBJ2-5 | - | - | TRBV2 | TGTGCCAGCAGTCGTGGGGCGCAGCCACCCCAAGAGACCCAGTACTTC | CASSRGAQPPQETQYF
TRBJ2-4 | - | - | TRBV6-1 | TGTGCCAGCAGTCCTGGAGGTCCAGACAAAAACATTCAGTACTTC | CASSPGGPDKNIQYF
TRBJ1-2 | few | - | TRBV20-1 | TGCAGTGCTAGTGGTATCAGAGATAGCTATGGCTACACCTTC | CSASGIRDSYGYTF
TRBJ2-5 | - | - | TRBV29-1 | TGCAGCGCTGCCGGTTGGGGCCAAGAGACCCAGTACTTC | CSAAGWGQETQYF
TRBJ2-5 | few | - | TRBV10-3 | TGTGCCATCAGTCCCCGATTGGAGAACGTACCGACCCAGTACTTC | CAISPRLENVPTQYF
TRBJ2-5 | many | - | TRBV28 | TGTGCCAGCAGGGCAGGGATGGAGACCCAGTACTTC | CASRAGMETQYF
TRBJ2-7 | - | TRBD2 | TRBV11-2 | TGTGCCAGCAGCCTCGGACTAGCGGGAGGGCACTACGAGCAGTACTTC | CASSLGLAGGHYEQYF
TRBJ2-5 | many | TRBD1 | TRBV10-3 | TGTGCCATCAGCACCACAGGGGAAGAGACCCAGTACTTC | CAISTTGEETQYF
TRBJ2-1 | - | - | TRBV7-2 | TGTGCCAGCAGCTTAGAGTTGGGGGGCTGGTCGAATGAGCAGTTCTTC | CASSLELGGWSNEQFF